The sequence of this T cell receptor (beta chain) was determined in a study of CD8 T cells in Susac syndrome. About the study: Of the sequenced Susac syndrome patients, over 5 had active disease and about eight were in remission.

The CD8+ and CD4+ T cells were isolated magnetically using a negative isolation approach, whereas the TEMRA cells were enriched by FACS. This CDR3 is built from 13 residues. Germline V gene data show CDR1 as SGHDT and CDR2 as YYEEEE. Germline trimming cut 7 bases from V and 5 bases from J; bases unmatched to any gene: 6. cDNA came from roughly 0.53 to 1 ug RNA primed by random hexamers. The TCR beta CDR3 was amplified by immunoSEQ multiplex PCR across 54 Vbeta, 13 Jbeta. TCRdb redid the calling of the immunoSEQ multiplex PCR reads with MiXCR, one entry per CDR3 protein. The repertoire holds some 160,000 distinct CDR3 sequences, with approximately 96% as singletons.

Sequenced sample: CD4+ T cells from PBMCs. The genes are TRBV5-6 and TRBJ2-7; 10 bases line up with TRBD1. The sequence came from a human donor with Susac syndrome. The DNA of the CDR3 is TGTGCCAGCTCCGGGACAGGGGCCAACGAGCAGTACTTC. Translation: CASSGTGANEQYF.